The entry below describes one T cell receptor beta chain. The CDR3 length is 13 residues. Germline V gene lookup returns CDR1 WSHSY and CDR2 SAAADI. V lost 8 bases to trimming and J lost 8 bases; unmatched junction nucleotides: 8. In the authors' methods: For nucleated cells, counts were estimated from reference gene primer amplification. TCRdb's table, derived via immunoSEQ multiplex PCR, lists solely in-frame clones and lacks some. V and J calls and clone size are copied from that table; D and trimming were computed from the DNA. The sample consists of roughly 140,000 clones, approximately 84% of them appearing once. This specimen belongs to a study of blood T cell repertoires in COVID-19. Overall study: Acute and convalescent COVID-19 specimens originated in the United States, Italy and Spain. The analysed material was cDNA or gDNA that came from T cells, B-cell-depleted T cells, or PBMCs.

The source of this sequence is a woman aged 55-70 years with acute or convalescent COVID-19. This chain joins TRBV10-2 and TRBJ2-4; 8 bases agree with TRBD2. Sequencing was done on a sample of peripheral blood. CDR3 sequence: CASFSGTSDIQYF. The CDR3, as DNA: TGCGCCAGCTTTAGCGGGACTTCGGACATTCAGTACTTC.